A selection of T cell receptor beta chains follows, all from one sample in a study of cytomegalovirus exposure and HLA in healthy donors. This table comes from immunoSEQ multiplex PCR, and its TCRdb copy is limited to in-frame clones, with some not included. This sample has 250,000 to 350,000 clones, with 86% found just once. The specimen was PBMCs. Every receptor here comes from a woman younger than 35 in good health and CMV-seronegative. The CDR3 runs from the conserved cysteine through the conserved F or W. The D gene is left open where the match is weak. Size is omitted from some rows. Given values are once, few, many or a class for expanded clones.

d_call j_call v_call clone_size cdr3_length cdr3_nt cdr3_aa
TRBD1 TRBJ2-7 TRBV27 NA 13 TGTGCCAGCAGTCCGGGACAGGCTTACGAGCAGTACTTC CASSPGQAYEQYF
NA TRBJ1-1 TRBV19 NA 15 TGTGCCAGTACCCCGTCGGCGGTCCTGAACACTGAAGCTTTCTTT CASTPSAVLNTEAFF
NA TRBJ1-2 TRBV5-6 NA 16 TGTGCCAGCAGCTTGGTAGGGGGAACGGTGGTAGATGGCTACACCTTC CASSLVGGTVVDGYTF
NA TRBJ1-1 TRBV18 NA 12 TGTGCCAGCTCACCTTCTGTTACTGAAGCTTTCTTT CASSPSVTEAFF
NA TRBJ2-3 TRBV6-1 NA 15 TGTGCCAGCAGTGAACGGAAGGGAGGTCCAGATACGCAGTATTTT CASSERKGGPDTQYF
TRBD2 TRBJ2-5 TRBV7-7 NA 16 TGTGCCAGCAGCTTAGCTCTGGGACTAGCGTACGAGACCCAGTACTTC CASSLALGLAYETQYF
TRBD2 TRBJ2-3 TRBV18 NA 16 TGTGCCAGCTCGCCTCTAGCGGGAACGACAAGTAATACGCAGTATTTT CASSPLAGTTSNTQYF
TRBD1 TRBJ1-4 TRBV5-6 NA 14 TGTGCCAGCAGCCTCGACAGGGTGGGTGAAAAACTGTTTTTT CASSLDRVGEKLFF
NA TRBJ2-5 TRBV4-3 NA 15 TGCGCCAGCAGCCAGTACCCCCCAGGCCGGGAGACCCAGTACTTC CASSQYPPGRETQYF
NA TRBJ2-3 TRBV6-5 NA 13 TGTGCCAGCAAACGCACGGGCACAGATACGCAGTATTTT CASKRTGTDTQYF
TRBD1 TRBJ2-1 TRBV4-2 NA 18 TGTGCCAGCAGCCAAGTCGGGTCAGGACAGGGGAGCTACAATGAGCAGTTCTTC CASSQVGSGQGSYNEQFF
NA TRBJ1-2 TRBV29-1 NA 13 TGCAGCGTTGTGATACAGGGCTTCTATGGCTACACCTTC CSVVIQGFYGYTF
TRBD2 TRBJ2-3 TRBV13 NA 15 TGTGCCAGCAGCCCGACTAGCGGGAGGGTAGATACGCAGTATTTT CASSPTSGRVDTQYF
TRBD1 TRBJ2-1 TRBV2 NA 16 TGTGCCAGCAGTGAAGTTAGCCGGACAGGGCATAATGAGCAGTTCTTC CASSEVSRTGHNEQFF
TRBD2 TRBJ2-3 TRBV10-3 NA 15 TGTGCCACCATGGGGGGGGGTGGAGGCACAGATACGCAGTATTTT CATMGGGGGTDTQYF
NA TRBJ2-7 TRBV5-4 NA 13 TGTGCCAGCGTCGCCCAGGGGAGTGACGAGCAGTACTTC CASVAQGSDEQYF
TRBD1 TRBJ1-4 TRBV7-9 NA 15 TGTGCCAGCAGCTTAACGGGACAGGGAAATGAAAAACTGTTTTTT CASSLTGQGNEKLFF
NA TRBJ2-3 TRBV14 NA 14 TGTGCCAGCAGCCCCCTAGGTAGCACAGATACGCAGTATTTT CASSPLGSTDTQYF
NA TRBJ2-2 TRBV28 NA 13 TGTGCCAGCAGTTTAGCCGGGGCCGGGGAGCTGTTTTTT CASSLAGAGELFF
TRBD1 TRBJ2-7 TRBV5-6 NA 16 TGTGCCAGCAGCTTGACCGGGACAGTGACCTCCTACGAGCAGTACTTC CASSLTGTVTSYEQYF
NA TRBJ1-2 TRBV4-3 NA 16 TGCGCCAGCAGCCAAGTTGCGGGACTGAGCCCCTATGGCTACACCTTC CASSQVAGLSPYGYTF
NA TRBJ1-1 TRBV7-6 once 13 TGTGCCAGCAGCTTAGTTGAGGGCACTGAAGCTTTCTTT CASSLVEGTEAFF
TRBD1 TRBJ2-1 TRBV4-3 once 17 TGCGCCAGCAGCCAAGAATTTGGGACAGGGCCCTACAATGAGCAGTTCTTC CASSQEFGTGPYNEQFF
TRBD2 TRBJ2-2 TRBV5-4 NA 13 TGTGCCAGCAGCTTCGGGGGGACCGGGGAGCTGTTTTTT CASSFGGTGELFF
NA TRBJ1-2 TRBV30 NA 11 TGTGCCTCCCGGGGGGGGGTCGGCTACACCTTC CASRGGVGYTF
NA TRBJ1-4 TRBV5-4 NA 16 TGTGCCAGCAGCTGGGGGGGGAGTTCAACTAATGAAAAACTGTTTTTT CASSWGGSSTNEKLFF
TRBD2 TRBJ2-2 TRBV9 NA 20 TGTGCCAGCAGCACCCCTGGGACTAGCGGGACCTACAGGGGCACCGGGGAGCTGTTTTTT CASSTPGTSGTYRGTGELFF
TRBD1 TRBJ2-7 TRBV5-1 NA 13 TGCGCCACCTCGACAGGGGGAACCTACGAGCAGTACTTC CATSTGGTYEQYF
NA TRBJ1-1 TRBV7-9 NA 15 TGTGCCAGCAGCTTAGCGCAGGGAGGTTTCACTGAAGCTTTCTTT CASSLAQGGFTEAFF
TRBD1 TRBJ2-7 TRBV7-2 few 15 TGTGCCAGCAGCTTACTACAGGGGGCCGGTGGGGAGCAGTACTTC CASSLLQGAGGEQYF
TRBD1 TRBJ2-1 TRBV19 once 16 TGTGCCAGTAGTTATAGGACAGGGTCGACTTACAATGAGCAGTTCTTC CASSYRTGSTYNEQFF
NA TRBJ1-1 TRBV5-6 NA 11 TGTGCCAGCGGGCTTTCAGGGGAAGCTTTCTTT CASGLSGEAFF
TRBD2 TRBJ2-3 TRBV5-8 few 14 TGTGCCAGCAGCTACGGACTAGCGCCCGATACGCAGTATTTT CASSYGLAPDTQYF
TRBD1 TRBJ1-2 TRBV29-1 few 22 TGCAGCGTTGAAGCTAAGATCTCTGCGGGACAGGGTTACCTTATTGATTACTATGGCTACACCTTC CSVEAKISAGQGYLIDYYGYTF
TRBD1 TRBJ1-3 TRBV5-1 NA 17 TGCGCCAGCAGCTCCCGAGGACAGGGGACCTCTGGAAACACCATATATTTT CASSSRGQGTSGNTIYF
NA TRBJ2-7 TRBV12-1 once 12 TGTGCCAGCAGCCCCAAAACAAACGAGCAGTACTTC CASSPKTNEQYF
TRBD2 TRBJ2-3 TRBV19 NA 15 TGTGCCAGTAGTATCATAGCGGGAGGCCCGGATACGCAGTATTTT CASSIIAGGPDTQYF
TRBD2 TRBJ2-7 TRBV27 NA 16 TGTGCCAGCAGTTTATCAGCGGGGGCTTTCGGCTACGAGCAGTACTTC CASSLSAGAFGYEQYF
NA TRBJ2-1 TRBV2 NA 12 TGTGCCAGCAGTGGCAGGGGAAATGAGCAGTTCTTC CASSGRGNEQFF
NA TRBJ2-6 TRBV30 NA 16 TGTGCCTGGAGCCGGGGTACAAGCTCTGGGGCCAACGTCCTGACTTTC CAWSRGTSSGANVLTF
TRBD2 TRBJ2-1 TRBV30 NA 15 TGTGCCTGGACCGCGGGAGGGCCCAGGGGTAATGAGCAGTTCTTC CAWTAGGPRGNEQFF
NA TRBJ2-7 TRBV7-3 NA 15 TGTGCCAGCAGCTTACGAGGGGGATTGGACTACGAGCAGTACTTC CASSLRGGLDYEQYF
TRBD1 TRBJ1-1 TRBV30 NA 15 TGTGCCTGGAGCGATGGACAGGGCCTCCTCGGAAGGGCTTTCTTT CAWSDGQGLLGRAFF
NA TRBJ1-1 TRBV7-2 NA 13 TGTGCCAGCAGCTTTGGGGAGTACACTGAAGCTTTCTTT CASSFGEYTEAFF
NA TRBJ1-1 TRBV6-5 NA 15 TGTGCCAGCAGTTACTACGGACAATCGAATACGTTTGCTTTCTTT CASSYYGQSNTFAFF
TRBD2 TRBJ2-7 TRBV2 few 12 TGTGCCAGCTGGGGAGGGACCTACGAGCAGTACTTC CASWGGTYEQYF